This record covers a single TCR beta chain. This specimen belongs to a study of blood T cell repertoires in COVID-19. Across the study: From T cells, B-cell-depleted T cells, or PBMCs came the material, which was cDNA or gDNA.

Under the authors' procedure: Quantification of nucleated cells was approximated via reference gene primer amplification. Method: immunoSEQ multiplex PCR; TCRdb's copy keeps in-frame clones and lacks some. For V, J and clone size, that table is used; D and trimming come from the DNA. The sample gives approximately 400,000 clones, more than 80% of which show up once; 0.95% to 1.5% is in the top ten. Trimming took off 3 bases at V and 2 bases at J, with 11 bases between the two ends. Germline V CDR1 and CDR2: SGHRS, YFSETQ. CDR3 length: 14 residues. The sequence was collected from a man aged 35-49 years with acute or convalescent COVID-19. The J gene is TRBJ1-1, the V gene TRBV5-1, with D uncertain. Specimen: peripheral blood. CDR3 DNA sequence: TGCGCCAGCAGCTCCAAGTCGGGTAACACTGAAGCTTTCTTT. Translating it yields CASSSKSGNTEAFF.